This note documents a single T cell receptor (beta chain) sequence. Its antigen is unidentified. Germline values: CDR1 SNHLY, CDR2 FYNNEI. Unmatched junction bases numbered 5, after V lost 8 bases and J lost 2 bases. The CDR3 runs 14 residues. How the authors handled the data: After removing out-of-frame reads, approximately 2 million distinct TCRbeta sequences remained. Measured with immunoSEQ multiplex PCR; TCRdb has only the in-frame clones, and not every one. That table furnishes V, J and clone size, whereas the DNA furnished D and trimming. The sample consists of about 82,000 clones, 80% of them appearing once. These data come from a study of memory CD4+ T cells and cytomegalovirus serostatus. Turning to the study itself: Healthy Belgian adult donors included under ten CMV-positive and some 24 CMV-negative people. Whole-study findings and limits: Suggested: most of the CMV-linked TCR signature lies in CD4+ memory cells. CD4+ memory repertoires contained 67 of 164 reported CMV TCRbeta sequences.

Single viable CD3+CD4+CD8-CD45RO+ cells were sorted as the memory CD4+ T cells. Input material: memory CD4+ T cells from blood. V and J are TRBV2 and TRBJ2-5, with 10 bases fitting TRBD2. The sequence was obtained from an adult in good health and CMV-seronegative. DNA for the CDR3: TGTGCCAGCGGGGCTAGCGGGGGACAAGAGACCCAGTACTTC. This translates into CASGASGGQETQYF.